Each of the 13 T cell receptor beta chains below was sequenced from the same sample in a study of cytomegalovirus exposure and HLA in healthy donors. Repertoires were generated with immunoSEQ multiplex PCR, while TCRdb's copy carries only in-frame clones and drops some. Of approximately 82,000 clones listed, 85% to 95% are singletons. The sequencing input was PBMCs. The source of these receptors is a woman aged 18-35 years in good health and CMV-seronegative.

J is TRBJ1-5 and V is TRBV28; TRBD1 might be the D (5 bases). V was shortened by 2 bases and J by 3 bases, with 8 bases between the two germline ends. Germline-derived CDR1 and CDR2 are MDHEN and SYDVKM. The CDR3 length is 14 residues. The CDR3 region is CASSLGGDNQPQHF. The CDR3, as DNA: TGTGCCAGCAGTTTAGGGGGGGACAATCAGCCCCAGCATTTT.

This chain uses TRBV27 with TRBJ1-2, with D possibly TRBD1 on 5 matching bases. The V gene's germline CDR1 is MNHEY and CDR2 SMNVEV (reference sequence). The CDR3 has 12 amino acids. The V gene lost 5 bases and the J gene lost 3 bases, with 7 bases spanning the gap. DNA of the CDR3: TGTGCCAGCAGTACGGGGGACTATGGCTACACCTTC. It encodes CASSTGDYGYTF.

The chain recombines TRBV7-2 with TRBJ2-7, with no clear D. The germline CDR1 and CDR2 sequences are SGHTA and FQGNSA. This CDR3 is 14 amino acids long. V shed 5 bases and J shed 4 bases, with 15 bases lying between them. CDR3 residues: CASSHSQGRYEQYF. CDR3 bases: TGTGCCAGCAGCCATAGTCAAGGCAGGTACGAGCAGTACTTC.

This chain connects TRBV4-1 to TRBJ2-7; 11 bases map to TRBD1. CDR1 and CDR2 from the germline V gene are MGHRA and YSYEKL. The junction had 5 bases not matched to a gene; V was cut back by 4 bases and J by 3 bases. The CDR3 consists of 15 residues. The CDR3 DNA reads TGCGCCAGCAGCCGGCCGGGACAGGGGGTCTACGAGCAGTACTTC. Protein product: CASSRPGQGVYEQYF.

This chain joins TRBV27 and TRBJ1-1; D uncertain. This CDR3 spans 12 amino acids. Per the germline V gene, CDR1 is MNHEY and CDR2 is SMNVEV (reference sequence). Deletions cut 4 bases from V and 10 bases from J, with 13 bases between. CDR3 protein: CASSSGLVGAFF. For the CDR3, the DNA is TGTGCCAGCAGTTCCGGACTTGTGGGAGCTTTCTTT.

This sequence joins TRBV7-8 and TRBJ1-2; 8 bases line up with TRBD1. The V gene end was trimmed by 4 bases and the J gene end by 4 bases; junction bases not matched to a gene: 11. CDR1 SGHVS and CDR2 FQNEAQ come from the germline V gene. This CDR3 contains 16 residues. CDR3 DNA sequence: TGTGCCAGCAGCTCAGCCTTACAGGGGGAGAGCTATGGCTACACCTTC. This translates into CASSSALQGESYGYTF.

The chain has TRBV2 and TRBJ2-1; tentative D call: TRBD2 (6 bases). Trimming took off 0 bases at V and 2 bases at J, with 14 bases between the two ends. CDR3 size: 17 residues. Germline V gene data show CDR1 as SNHLY and CDR2 as FYNNEI. CDR3 bases: TGTGCCAGCAGTGAAGCGCGGAGGGGCCGTACCTACAATGAGCAGTTCTTC. Translated, it gives CASSEARRGRTYNEQFF. The full variable domain, completed using reference TRBV2 and TRBJ2-1, is EPEVTQTPSHQVTQMGQEVILRCVPISNHLYFYWYRQILGQKVEFLVSFYNNEISEKSEIFDDQFSVERPDGSNFTLKIRSTKLEDSAMYFCASSEARRGRTYNEQFFGPGTRLTVL.

The chain carries TRBV5-5 and TRBJ1-1; D gene unclear. The CDR3 extends over 12 amino acids. Trimming removed 1 base from V and 3 bases from J, with 4 bases in between. CDR1 SGHKS and CDR2 YYEKEE come from the germline V gene (reference sequence). CDR3 coding DNA: TGTGCCAGCAGCTTGTCGTACACTGAAGCTTTCTTT. The encoded protein is CASSLSYTEAFF.

The V call is TRBV2, the J call TRBJ1-2; 10 bases line up with TRBD1. V shed 6 bases, J shed 0 bases, and the junction held 4 bases outside the gene matches. This CDR3 spans 15 amino acids. CDR1 and CDR2 (germline): SNHLY, FYNNEI. The CDR3 loop reads CASRVGQGANYGYTF. CDR3 in DNA: TGTGCCAGCAGAGTCGGACAGGGGGCTAACTATGGCTACACCTTC.

This sequence joins TRBV19 and TRBJ2-3, with a possible D match to TRBD2 (6 bases). The V end lost 3 bases, the J end lost 7 bases, and 8 bases lay between the germline ends. Germline V gene sequence: CDR1 LNHDA, CDR2 SQIVND (reference sequence). The CDR3 covers 12 residues. The DNA of the CDR3 is TGTGCCAGTAGTATCGGGGGAAATACGCAGTATTTT. Translating it yields CASSIGGNTQYF.

This chain joins TRBV19 and TRBJ1-3, with 7 bases identical to TRBD1. Germline V gene sequence: CDR1 LNHDA, CDR2 SQIVND (reference sequence). V lost 6 bases to trimming and J lost 4 bases; unmatched junction nucleotides: 6. The length of the CDR3 is 14 residues. CDR3 coding DNA: TGTGCCAGTAGCCACAGGGGCCTGGGAAACACCATATATTTT. The encoded protein is CASSHRGLGNTIYF.

The chain joins TRBV6-1 to TRBJ1-2, with a possible D match to TRBD1 (5 bases). Trimming took off 4 bases at V and 4 bases at J, with 13 bases between the two ends. The CDR3 contains 14 residues. Germline loops: CDR1 MNHNS, CDR2 SASEGT. CDR3 region: CASSVDSLAYGYTF. The DNA of the CDR3 is TGTGCCAGCAGTGTCGACAGCCTCGCCTATGGCTACACCTTC.

V is TRBV7-2 and J is TRBJ2-7, with unresolved D. This CDR3 is built from 12 residues. Trimming removed 4 bases at V and 7 bases at J, with 11 bases between. CDR1 is SGHTA, CDR2 FQGNSA, per germline. The CDR3 here is CASSSAYEEQYF. In DNA, the CDR3 is TGTGCCAGCAGCTCAGCCTACGAGGAGCAGTACTTC.